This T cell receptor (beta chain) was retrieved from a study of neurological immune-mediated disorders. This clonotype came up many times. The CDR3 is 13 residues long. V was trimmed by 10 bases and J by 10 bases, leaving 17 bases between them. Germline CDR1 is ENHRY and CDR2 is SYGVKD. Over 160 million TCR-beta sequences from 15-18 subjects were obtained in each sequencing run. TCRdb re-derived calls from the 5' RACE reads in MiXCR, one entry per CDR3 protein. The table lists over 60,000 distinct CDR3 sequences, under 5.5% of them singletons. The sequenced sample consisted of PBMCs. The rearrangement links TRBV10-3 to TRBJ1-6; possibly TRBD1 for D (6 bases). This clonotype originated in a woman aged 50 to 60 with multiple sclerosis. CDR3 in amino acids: CATLQGGDSPLHF. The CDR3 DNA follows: TGTGCCACCCTACAGGGAGGAGACTCACCCCTCCACTTT.